This T cell receptor (beta chain) was sequenced for a study of CD8 T cells in ankylosing spondylitis (dated by TCRdb to the late 2010s). Some background on the complete study: To find TCR variants linked to disease, the study profiled T cell receptor beta repertoires in ankylosing spondylitis patients and healthy donors. In total, the full study cohort was made up of about 110 healthy donors and more than 20 ankylosing spondylitis patients. Peripheral blood samples were taken, and synovial fluid was additionally collected from ankylosing spondylitis patients. Beyond this particular receptor, the publication reports: Blood from ankylosing spondylitis patients appeared to be characterized by a TCR beta motif made up of eight highly homologous amino acid variants. Some motif variants had previously been reported in the synovial fluid and blood of reactive arthritis patients, which suggests shared mechanisms of disease initiation. The disease-linked clones were reported to be significantly enriched in matched synovial fluid samples from ankylosing spondylitis patients. A CD8+ phenotype was shown by the disease-linked clones, which were found at relatively low frequencies in peripheral blood.

About this clonotype itself: Its antigen is currently not known. Per-nucleotide qualities are absent, and no much larger clonotype sits a single base away.

For each ankylosing spondylitis patient, the synovial fluid sample was matched to a blood sample from that same patient. CDR1 and CDR2, per the germline V gene, are SGDLS and YYNGEE. Here V drops 4 bases and J drops 4 bases, and the junction holds 7 bases not matched to any gene. The CDR3 numbers 15 residues from cysteine through phenylalanine. The retained sequence is limited to the CDR3, 45 bases, with the frame set at the first base. Instrument on record: Illumina HiSeq 2500. Quantitative 5'-RACE with molecular barcodes was the method used to prepare the TCR beta libraries. As for the original processing: Disease-linked TCR variants were identified with a new computational method built on a probabilistic model of VDJ rearrangement. TCRdb redid the processing of the public reads, applying fastp at Q25 and MiXCR, and retained in-frame beta chains. Here each entry gathers all rows of one CDR3 protein and keeps the most common genes and DNA. The V and J calls come from TCRdb's annotation, not from the publication. The sample includes roughly 150,000 distinct CDR3 sequences, with approximately 32% observed a single time. The ten biggest clones cover around 6% of the sample.

This sequence originates from a male donor with ankylosing spondylitis. The sequenced sample was synovial fluid, either unsorted or a sorted T cell fraction (not recorded which). Recombination linked TRBV9 to TRBJ2-2; TRBD2 matches 7 bases in the middle. CDR3 reads: CASSYGGGVTGELFF. The nucleotides are TGTGCCAGCAGCTACGGGGGAGGGGTCACCGGGGAGCTGTTTTTT. With the rest looked up from the reference TRBV9 and TRBJ2-2 genes rather than sequenced, the full variable domain is DSGVTQTPKHLITATGQRVTLRCSPRSGDLSVYWYQQSLDQGLQFLIQYYNGEERAKGNILERFSAQQFPDLHSELNLSSLELGDSALYFCASSYGGGVTGELFFGEGSRLTVL.